This T cell receptor beta chain was sequenced in a study of cytomegalovirus exposure and HLA in healthy donors. Study-wide findings and caveats: V- and J-gene trimming in TCR beta was tied to a missense DCLRE1C variant by an analysis performed later.

The germline V and J ends were trimmed by 3 bases and 11 bases, with 16 bases remaining between them. This CDR3 is 13 amino acids long. CDR1 is SGHAT and CDR2 is FQDESV in the germline V gene (reference sequence). Nominal health characterized the donors when sampled, though unrecorded immune exposures were likely. This PCR relied on a set of 60 Vbeta primers and 13 Jbeta primers. Sequencing was performed with immunoSEQ multiplex PCR; in TCRdb, only in-frame clones are kept and a portion is missing. The sample shows fewer than 140,000 clones, more than 60% of them seen only once. Points on this clone: As yet, its antigen is unknown.

The sequence was collected from a man between 35 and 55 years old in good health and CMV-seronegative. Sequencing was done on a sample of PBMCs. The V call is TRBV11-1, the J call TRBJ1-1; tentative D call: TRBD1 (6 bases). The CDR3 region has the DNA TGTGCCAGCAGCTTTACGAGATCACAGGGTGCTTTCTTT. Its translation: CASSFTRSQGAFF.